This entry features one TCR beta chain sequence. This entry belongs to a study of blood T cell repertoires in COVID-19. Background on the study: The origin of the acute and convalescent COVID-19 samples was the United States, Italy and Spain. In each case, the material was cDNA or gDNA derived from T cells, B-cell-depleted T cells, or PBMCs.

In the original processing: Amplification of reference gene primers provided the estimated nucleated cell counts. Produced via immunoSEQ multiplex PCR; TCRdb's table is partial and in-frame only. The V and J calls and the clone size are those of that table, but D and trimming were determined from the DNA. The sample yields 65,000 to 70,000 clones, about 80% seen once. CDR3 length equals 16 residues. Trimming cost V 4 bases and J 7 bases; bases outside gene matches: 9. The germline V gene has CDR1 SGHRS and CDR2 YFSETQ. The rearrangement uses TRBV5-1 and TRBJ2-3, with 13 positions matching TRBD2. The sample comprised peripheral blood. This sequence originates from a man older than 75 with active COVID-19. The CDR3 DNA reads TGCGCCAGCAGCCTGCAGACTAGCGGGGGGCCGAATACGCAGTATTTT. This sequence encodes CASSLQTSGGPNTQYF.